These 23 T cell receptor beta chains were sequenced from one sample in a study of Ad26.COV2.S vaccination and SARS-CoV-2 variants. Sequencing used immunoSEQ multiplex PCR; TCRdb keeps in-frame clones, though not all of them. The table has fewer than 150,000 clones, roughly 90% seen once. The sequences come from peripheral blood, collected after recovery from COVID-19. These TCRs come from a human donor who had recovered from COVID-19.

The rearrangement links TRBV5-1 to TRBJ1-1, with D unclear. Per germline, CDR1 SGHRS and CDR2 YFSETQ. This CDR3 contains 15 residues. V was trimmed by 0 bases and J by 1 base, leaving 10 bases between them. For the CDR3, the DNA is TGCGCCAGCAGCTTGGAGGGCGGCTGGAACACTGAAGCTTTCTTT. Translation gives CASSLEGGWNTEAFF.

V usage is TRBV27 and J usage is TRBJ2-1; 7 nucleotides line up with TRBD1. This CDR3 region has 20 residues. V was pared by 0 bases and J by 3 bases, with 17 bases of the junction left unmatched. CDR1 MNHEY and CDR2 SMNVEV come from the germline V gene (reference sequence). The CDR3 coding sequence is TGTGCCAGCAGTTTATCTTTGACAGGGAAGGGACACATCTTCTACAATGAGCAGTTCTTC. It yields the protein CASSLSLTGKGHIFYNEQFF.

This sequence joins TRBV11-2 and TRBJ1-4; no firm D call. Germline CDR1 is SGHAT and CDR2 is FQNNGV. The CDR3 consists of 15 residues. The V gene lost 0 bases and the J gene lost 2 bases, with 7 bases spanning the gap. CDR3 nucleotide sequence: TGTGCCAGCAGCTTAGATCCGGAGACTAATGAAAAACTGTTTTTT. It yields the protein CASSLDPETNEKLFF.

The CDR3 sequence: CATIGVGYGYTF. CDR3 bases: TGTGCCACCATCGGGGTTGGGTATGGCTACACCTTC. The rearrangement uses TRBV30 and TRBJ1-2, with D uncertain. V was clipped by 8 bases and J by 5 bases, with 15 bases between them. CDR3 size: 12 residues. CDR1 GTSNPN and CDR2 SVGIG come from the germline V gene (reference sequence).

The V call is TRBV6-7, the J call TRBJ2-5; no definite D call. TRBV6-7 is an ORF, and what it does is uncertain. The CDR3 consists of 15 residues. Trimming took off 2 bases at V and 2 bases at J, with 12 bases between the two ends. The CDR3 region is CASSYRSLYQETQYF. The CDR3 DNA sequence: TGTGCCAGCAGTTACCGAAGCCTTTATCAAGAGACCCAGTACTTC.

J is TRBJ2-2 and V is TRBV5-6; 7 bases align to TRBD1. Germline CDR1 is SGHDT and CDR2 is YYEEEE. With V trimmed by 4 bases and J by 6 bases, 9 bases remained unmatched. This CDR3 contains 15 residues. The DNA of the CDR3 is TGTGCCAGCAGCCCCTACAGGGGCCAGGCCGGGGAGCTGTTTTTT. The encoded protein is CASSPYRGQAGELFF.

The genes are TRBV19 and TRBJ2-1, with D tentatively TRBD1 (5 bases). CDR1 LNHDA and CDR2 SQIVND come from the germline V gene (reference sequence). The CDR3 is made up of 14 amino acids. The V and J ends lost 5 bases and 3 bases respectively, with 11 bases between them. The DNA for the CDR3 is TGTGCCAGTAGTGTCGGGCAGGGCTACAATGAGCAGTTCTTC. Translating it yields CASSVGQGYNEQFF.

The gene calls are TRBV6-2 or TRBV6-3 and TRBJ1-1, with D maybe TRBD1 (6 bases). Between the trimmed V and J ends, which lost 3 bases and 6 bases, there was a span of 14 bases. CDR3 length: 14 amino acids. Germline values: CDR1 MNHEY, CDR2 SVGEGT. In DNA form, the CDR3 reads TGTGCCAGCAGTTATACAGGGTCCGCTGCTGAAGCTTTCTTT. Protein: CASSYTGSAAEAFF.

The chain recombines TRBV5-6 with TRBJ1-2; 7 bases are a match to TRBD1. Germline loops: CDR1 SGHDT, CDR2 YYEEEE. The CDR3 covers 13 residues. The junction had 4 bases not matched to a gene; V was cut back by 2 bases and J by 6 bases. CDR3 residues: CASSFGTADGYTF. As DNA, the CDR3 is TGTGCCAGCAGCTTCGGGACAGCCGATGGCTACACCTTC.

The CDR3 is CASNPYRDSGNTIYF. CDR3 nucleotides: TGTGCCAGCAACCCGTACAGGGATTCTGGAAACACCATATATTTT. The V and J genes are TRBV7-9 and TRBJ1-3, with D possibly matching TRBD1 (6 bases). This CDR3 is built from 15 residues. Trimming took off 7 bases at V and 1 base at J, with 14 bases between the two ends. Germline CDR1 SEHNR, CDR2 FQNEAQ (reference sequence).

This chain joins TRBV18 and TRBJ1-6; TRBD1 matches at 8 bases. Unmatched junction bases numbered 5, after V lost 3 bases and J lost 7 bases. This CDR3 comprises 15 residues. Germline-derived CDR1 and CDR2 are KGHSH and LQKENI. The CDR3 nucleotides read TGTGCCAGCTCACCTGGGACAGGCTCGAATTCACCCCTCCACTTT. Amino acids: CASSPGTGSNSPLHF.

The chain employs TRBV7-9 and TRBJ1-6; weak D call: TRBD1 (5 bases). V lost 6 bases and J lost 3, with 12 bases in between. CDR1 and CDR2 from the germline V gene are SEHNR and FQNEAQ (reference sequence). The CDR3 is 15 amino acids. The CDR3 region is CASSGGLNYNSPLHF. In DNA, the CDR3 is TGTGCCAGCAGTGGGGGACTTAACTATAATTCACCCCTCCACTTT.

The gene calls are TRBV5-1 and TRBJ2-1, with 8 bases that match TRBD2. The CDR3 loop spans 15 amino acids. Germline CDR1 reads SGHRS; CDR2 reads YFSETQ. With 2 bases clipped from V and 6 bases from J, the junction kept 7 bases outside the gene matches. The CDR3, as DNA: TGCGCCAGCAGCTTCTCGGCGGGGGGTAGCAATGAGCAGTTCTTC. Its translation: CASSFSAGGSNEQFF.

The J gene is TRBJ1-4, the V gene TRBV7-8, with D tentatively TRBD1 (5 bases). The CDR3 spans 14 residues. Germline CDR1 and CDR2: SGHVS and FQNEAQ. V was trimmed by 7 bases and J by 7 bases, leaving 16 bases between them. CDR3 protein: CASTLIGTGEKLFF. In nucleotides, the CDR3 is TGTGCCAGCACCCTTATCGGGACGGGTGAAAAACTGTTTTTT.

This clone was seen more than once but under ten times. This rearrangement joins TRBV5-6 to TRBJ1-6; D is undetermined. Trimming took off 6 bases at V and 3 bases at J, with 13 bases between the two ends. This CDR3 has 15 residues. In germline, CDR1 is SGHDT, CDR2 YYEEEE. CDR3 bases: TGTGCCAGCAAAGAGGGTTCCCTCTATAATTCACCCCTCCACTTT. The encoded protein is CASKEGSLYNSPLHF.

The genes are TRBV10-3 and TRBJ2-7, with 9 nucleotides matching TRBD1. Germline V gene data show CDR1 as ENHRY and CDR2 as SYGVKD. Unmatched junction bases numbered 6, after V lost 6 bases and J lost 3 bases. The CDR3 loop spans 14 amino acids. DNA for the CDR3: TGTGCCATCAGACCACCGGGACAGGGCTACGAGCAGTACTTC. Encoded protein: CAIRPPGQGYEQYF.

The chain couples TRBV10-2 to TRBJ1-5; D unresolved. The CDR3 runs 15 residues. V gave up 2 bases and J gave up 9 bases, with 17 bases separating them. The V gene's germline CDR1 is WSHSY and CDR2 SAAADI. DNA for the CDR3: TGCGCCAGCAGTGAGGTCACACCCACTGGGAGGCCCCAGCATTTT. Protein sequence: CASSEVTPTGRPQHF.

This chain connects TRBV5-1 to TRBJ2-1; 8 bases line up with TRBD2. Trimming cost V 5 bases and J 0 bases; bases outside gene matches: 4. Looked up from germline, CDR1 is SGHRS and CDR2 is YFSETQ. The CDR3 has 15 residues. CDR3 sequence: CASSRGGTSYNEQFF. For the CDR3, the DNA is TGCGCCAGCAGTCGCGGGGGGACCTCCTACAATGAGCAGTTCTTC.

This clone was seen more than once but under ten times. The V gene is TRBV5-4, the J gene TRBJ1-5; 9 bases line up with TRBD1. The CDR3 runs 18 residues. CDR1 is SGHNT, CDR2 YYREEE, per germline (reference sequence). After removal of 2 bases from V and 0 bases from J, the junction contained 9 bases not matched to a gene. DNA of the CDR3: TGTGCCAGCAGCTTTGGACAGGGGCCGGATGATAGCAATCAGCCCCAGCATTTT. It specifies CASSFGQGPDDSNQPQHF.

The genes are TRBV20-1 and TRBJ1-5, with 7 bases that match TRBD1. CDR1 and CDR2 (germline): DFQATT, SNEGSKA (reference sequence). The CDR3 is 15 amino acids. After removal of 3 bases from V and 4 bases from J, the junction contained 9 bases not matched to a gene. CDR3 sequence: CSASPLGQSNQPQHF. The CDR3 DNA reads as TGCAGTGCTAGTCCCTTGGGACAGTCTAATCAGCCCCAGCATTTT.

V is TRBV6-1 and J is TRBJ1-5; 7 positions agree with TRBD1. Losses at the gene ends were 0 bases for V and 0 bases for J; bases not matched to a gene: 11. Germline assignment: CDR1 MNHNS and CDR2 SASEGT. The CDR3 contains 19 residues. The CDR3 loop reads CASSEAPGTETYSNQPQHF. The DNA for the CDR3 is TGTGCCAGCAGTGAAGCCCCCGGGACAGAGACATATAGCAATCAGCCCCAGCATTTT.

The chain couples TRBV5-4 to TRBJ2-2, with TRBD2 as a possible D gene (7 bases). Between the trimmed V and J ends, which lost 5 bases and 2 bases, there was a span of 10 bases. The CDR3 runs 14 residues. The V gene's germline CDR1 is SGHNT and CDR2 YYREEE (reference sequence). CDR3: CASRGGANTGELFF. The CDR3 region has the DNA TGTGCCAGCAGAGGGGGGGCAAACACCGGGGAGCTGTTTTTT.

The CDR3 protein is CATSDPRTAGNNQPQHF. In nucleotides, the CDR3 is TGTGCCACCAGTGATCCTCGAACGGCAGGCAACAATCAGCCCCAGCATTTT. The chain uses TRBV24-1 and TRBJ1-5; D remains ambiguous. V dropped 3 bases and J dropped 3 bases, with 17 bases sitting between them. In germline, CDR1 is KGHDR, CDR2 SFDVKD. CDR3 size: 17 residues.